The rows below give T cell receptor beta chains drawn from one sample of a study of cytomegalovirus exposure and HLA in healthy donors. Profiled with immunoSEQ multiplex PCR; TCRdb holds only in-frame clones, not every one. This table holds about 210,000 clones, under 85% found once. The sample was PBMCs. Every receptor here comes from a woman in her 50s in good health and CMV-seropositive. Both conserved end residues are part of each CDR3. The D gene is left open where the match is weak. Expanded clones get a size class; other rows say once, few or many, or leave the size out.

v_call	j_call	d_call	clone_size	cdr3_nt	cdr3_aa
TRBV7-2	TRBJ1-5	.	.	TGTGCCAGCAGCTTCACAGGGTTTCAGCCCCAGCATTTT	CASSFTGFQPQHF
TRBV5-6	TRBJ1-3	TRBD1	.	TGTGCCAGCAGCCCTGACAGGGCTGGAAACACCATATATTTT	CASSPDRAGNTIYF
TRBV7-9	TRBJ2-1	TRBD1	.	TGTGCCAGCAGCTTGGGACAGGGCCTATACAATGAGCAGTTCTTC	CASSLGQGLYNEQFF
TRBV5-4	TRBJ1-1	.	.	TGTGCCAGCAGCTTGTCCCTCTGGCTCGGGAGAACTGAAGCTTTCTTT	CASSLSLWLGRTEAFF
TRBV6-1	TRBJ2-7	TRBD1	.	TGTGCCAGCAGTGAAATCGGGGGGGGACAGGGGGCCTCCTCCTACGAGCAGTACTTC	CASSEIGGGQGASSYEQYF
TRBV19	TRBJ1-4	TRBD1	few	TGTGCCAGTAGTATCTCGGGACAGCAGGAAAAACTGTTTTTT	CASSISGQQEKLFF
TRBV6-5	TRBJ2-7	TRBD1	.	TGTGCCAGCAGTTACTCGGTAACAGGGGGGAACTACGAGCAGTACTTC	CASSYSVTGGNYEQYF
TRBV4-2	TRBJ2-5	.	.	TGTGCCAGCAGCCAAGATTCAGGGGAGACCCAGTACTTC	CASSQDSGETQYF
TRBV28	TRBJ1-3	.	.	TGTGCCAGCAGCCCCGAGGGCTCTGGAAACACCATATATTTT	CASSPEGSGNTIYF
TRBV6-6	TRBJ1-2	TRBD1	.	TGTGCCAGCAGTTTATCCGGGACAGGAGATTTTGGCTACACCTTC	CASSLSGTGDFGYTF
TRBV5-6	TRBJ2-5	.	once	TGTGCCAGCAGCCCCAGGGTTAAGGGGGAGACCCAGTACTTC	CASSPRVKGETQYF
TRBV27	TRBJ2-5	.	.	TGTGCCAGCAGTCCTTCTTATGCGAGGAGAGAGACCCAGTACTTC	CASSPSYARRETQYF